This T cell receptor (beta chain) was profiled in a study of CD8+ T cells in alopecia areata. The table lists this clone with a few counts. Once RNA had been extracted, it was reverse transcribed into cDNA to act as the sequencing template. Sequenced by immunoSEQ multiplex PCR; TCRdb stores in-frame clones only, minus some. The repertoire consists of about 120,000 clones, with 49% occurring once and the leading ten covering roughly a sixth. This CDR3 has 13 residues. From germline, CDR1 is MDHEN and CDR2 SYDVKM. V gave up 1 base and J gave up 6 bases, with 7 bases separating them. J is TRBJ1-5 and V is TRBV28, with D tentatively TRBD1 (6 bases). The sample in question was CD8+ T cells sorted from blood, obtained at week 0. The clonotype was recovered from a human donor with alopecia areata. DNA of the CDR3: TGTGCCAGCAGTTTATTAGGGGGTCAGCCCCAGCATTTT. It specifies CASSLLGGQPQHF.